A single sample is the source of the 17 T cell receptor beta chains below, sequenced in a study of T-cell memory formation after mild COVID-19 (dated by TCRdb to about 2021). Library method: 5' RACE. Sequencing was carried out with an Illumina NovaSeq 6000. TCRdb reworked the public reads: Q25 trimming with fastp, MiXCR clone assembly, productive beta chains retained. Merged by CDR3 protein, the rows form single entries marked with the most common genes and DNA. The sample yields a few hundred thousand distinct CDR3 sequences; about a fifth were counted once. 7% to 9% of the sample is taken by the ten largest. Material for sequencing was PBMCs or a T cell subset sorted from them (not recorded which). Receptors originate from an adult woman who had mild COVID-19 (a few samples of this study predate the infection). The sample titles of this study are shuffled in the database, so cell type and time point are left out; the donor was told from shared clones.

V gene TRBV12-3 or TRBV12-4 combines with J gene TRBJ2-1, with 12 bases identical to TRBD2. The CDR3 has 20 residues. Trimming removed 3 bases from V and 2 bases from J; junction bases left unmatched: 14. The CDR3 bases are TGTGCCAGCAGTTTCGTCGGGGTAGTGACTAGCGGGGGACCCTACAATGAGCAGTTCTTC. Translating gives CASSFVGVVTSGGPYNEQFF.

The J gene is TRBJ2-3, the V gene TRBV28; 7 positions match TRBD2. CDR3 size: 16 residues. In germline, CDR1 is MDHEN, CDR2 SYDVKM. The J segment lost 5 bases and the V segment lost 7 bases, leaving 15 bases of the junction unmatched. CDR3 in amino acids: CASTTSGGSLQDTQYF. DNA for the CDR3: TGTGCCAGCACCACCTCGGGCGGGAGTTTACAAGATACGCAGTATTTT. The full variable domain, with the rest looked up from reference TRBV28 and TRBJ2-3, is DVKVTQSSRYLVKRTGEKVFLECVQDMDHENMFWYRQDPGLGLRLIYFSYDVKMKEKGDIPEGYSVSREKKERFSLILESASTNQTSMYLCASTTSGGSLQDTQYFGPGTRLTVL.

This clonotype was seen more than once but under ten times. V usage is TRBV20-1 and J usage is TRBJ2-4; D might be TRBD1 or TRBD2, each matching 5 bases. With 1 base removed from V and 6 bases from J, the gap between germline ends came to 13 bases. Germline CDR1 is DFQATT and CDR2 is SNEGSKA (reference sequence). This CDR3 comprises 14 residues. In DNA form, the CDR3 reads TGCAGTGCTAGAGTAACTGGGGGAACAAACATTCAGTACTTC. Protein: CSARVTGGTNIQYF.

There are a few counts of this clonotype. The CDR3 sequence is CASSPRLAGGKETQYF. The DNA for the CDR3 is TGTGCCAGCAGTCCTCGACTAGCGGGAGGCAAAGAGACCCAGTACTTC. This chain connects TRBV12-3 or TRBV12-4 to TRBJ2-5; TRBD2 agrees at 13 bases. This CDR3 has 16 residues. After removal of 5 bases from V and 3 bases from J, the junction contained 6 bases not matched to a gene.

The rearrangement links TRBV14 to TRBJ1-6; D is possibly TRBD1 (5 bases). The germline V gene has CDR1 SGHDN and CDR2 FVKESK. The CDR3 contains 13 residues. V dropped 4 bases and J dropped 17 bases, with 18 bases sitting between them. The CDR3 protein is CASSLLQGERIHF. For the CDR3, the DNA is TGTGCCAGCAGCCTACTTCAGGGAGAAAGGATCCACTTT.

This chain's CDR3 is CSARGPRETSGGNYQETQYF. The CDR3 DNA reads as TGCAGTGCTAGAGGCCCCCGGGAAACTAGCGGGGGGAACTACCAAGAGACCCAGTACTTC. The chain employs TRBV20-1 and TRBJ2-5; TRBD2 matches 12 bases. This CDR3 has 20 amino acids. V shed 1 base and J 0 bases; nucleotides not matched to a gene: 15. Germline-derived CDR1 and CDR2 are DFQATT and SNEGSKA (reference sequence).

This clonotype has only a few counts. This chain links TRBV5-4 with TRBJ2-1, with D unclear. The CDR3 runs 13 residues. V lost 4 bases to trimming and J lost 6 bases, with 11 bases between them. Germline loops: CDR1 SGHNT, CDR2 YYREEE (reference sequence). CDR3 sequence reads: CASSPASSNEQFF. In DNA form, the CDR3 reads TGTGCCAGCAGCCCCGCCAGCTCCAATGAGCAGTTCTTC.

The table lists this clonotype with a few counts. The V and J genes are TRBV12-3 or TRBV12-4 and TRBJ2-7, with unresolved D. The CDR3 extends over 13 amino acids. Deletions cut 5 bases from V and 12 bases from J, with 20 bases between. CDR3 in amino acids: CASSGEGRFRWYF. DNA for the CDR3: TGTGCCAGCAGTGGGGAAGGACGATTTCGTTGGTACTTC.

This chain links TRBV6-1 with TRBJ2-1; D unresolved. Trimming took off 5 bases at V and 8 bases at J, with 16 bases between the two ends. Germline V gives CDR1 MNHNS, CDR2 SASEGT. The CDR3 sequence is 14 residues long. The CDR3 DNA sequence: TGTGCCAGCAGTCCCGGATCCCTACCGGATGAGCAGTTCTTC. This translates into CASSPGSLPDEQFF.

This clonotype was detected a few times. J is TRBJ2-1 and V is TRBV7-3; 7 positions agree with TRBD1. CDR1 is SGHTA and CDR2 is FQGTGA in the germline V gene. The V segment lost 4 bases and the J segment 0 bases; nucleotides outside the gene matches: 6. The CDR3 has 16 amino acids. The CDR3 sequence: CASSSTGPSSYNEQFF. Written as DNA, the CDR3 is TGTGCCAGCAGCTCGACAGGGCCGAGCTCCTACAATGAGCAGTTCTTC.

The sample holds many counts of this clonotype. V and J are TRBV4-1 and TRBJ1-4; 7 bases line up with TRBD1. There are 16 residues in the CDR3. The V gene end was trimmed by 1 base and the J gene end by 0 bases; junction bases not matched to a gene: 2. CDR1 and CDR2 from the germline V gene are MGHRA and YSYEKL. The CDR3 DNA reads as TGCGCCAGCAGCCAAGCTCAGGGGGCAACTAATGAAAAACTGTTTTTT. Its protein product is CASSQAQGATNEKLFF.

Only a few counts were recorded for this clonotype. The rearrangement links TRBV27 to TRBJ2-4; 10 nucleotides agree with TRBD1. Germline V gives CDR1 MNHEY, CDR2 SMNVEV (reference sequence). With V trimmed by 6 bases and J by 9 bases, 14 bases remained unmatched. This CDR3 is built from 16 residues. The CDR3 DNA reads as TGTGCCAGCAGCCCAGCGGGGACAGGGGACCGAGGCATTCAGTACTTC. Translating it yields CASSPAGTGDRGIQYF.

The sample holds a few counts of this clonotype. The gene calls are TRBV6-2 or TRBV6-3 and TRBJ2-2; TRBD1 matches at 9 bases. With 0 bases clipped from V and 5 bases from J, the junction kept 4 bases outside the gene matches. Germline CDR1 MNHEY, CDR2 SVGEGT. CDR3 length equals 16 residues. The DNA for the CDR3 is TGTGCCAGCAGTTACTCTCCGGGACAGGGAACCGGGGAGCTGTTTTTT. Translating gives CASSYSPGQGTGELFF.

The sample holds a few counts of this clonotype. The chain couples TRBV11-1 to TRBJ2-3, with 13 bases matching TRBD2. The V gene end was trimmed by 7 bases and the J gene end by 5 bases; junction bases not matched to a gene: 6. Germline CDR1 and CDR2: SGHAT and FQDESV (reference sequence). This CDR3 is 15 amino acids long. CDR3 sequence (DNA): TGTGCCAGCACCTGGACTAGCGGGGGTGTAGATACGCAGTATTTT. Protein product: CASTWTSGGVDTQYF.

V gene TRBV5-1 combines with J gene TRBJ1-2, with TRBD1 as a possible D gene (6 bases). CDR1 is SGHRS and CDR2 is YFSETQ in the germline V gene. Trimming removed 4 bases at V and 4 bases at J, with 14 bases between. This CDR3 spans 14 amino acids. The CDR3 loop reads CASSQGSQRYGYTF. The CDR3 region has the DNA TGCGCCAGCAGCCAGGGGAGCCAACGCTATGGCTACACCTTC.

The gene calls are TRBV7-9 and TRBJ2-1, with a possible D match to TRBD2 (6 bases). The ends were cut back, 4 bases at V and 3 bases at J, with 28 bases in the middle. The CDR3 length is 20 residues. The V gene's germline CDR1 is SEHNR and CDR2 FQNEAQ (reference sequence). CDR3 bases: TGTGCCAGCAGCTCCCCCCGGGAGAGCGCAGGTCGACTTCTCTACAATGAGCAGTTCTTC. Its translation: CASSSPRESAGRLLYNEQFF.

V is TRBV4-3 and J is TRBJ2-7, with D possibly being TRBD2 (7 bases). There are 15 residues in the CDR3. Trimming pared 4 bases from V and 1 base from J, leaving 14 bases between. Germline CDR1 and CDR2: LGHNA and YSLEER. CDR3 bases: TGCGCCAGCAGCCCGGCGGAGGGGGGGTCCTACGAGCAGTACTTC. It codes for CASSPAEGGSYEQYF.